This T cell receptor (beta chain) was sequenced in a study of cytomegalovirus exposure and HLA in healthy donors. Points from the study as a whole: The study listed roughly 160 cytomegalovirus-associated TCR beta chains.

PCR primers comprised 60 Vbeta and 13 Jbeta primers. As handled by the study authors: Roughly 12 million of 80 million or so unique TCR beta chains were shared, per a later count. Profiled with immunoSEQ multiplex PCR; TCRdb holds only in-frame clones, not every one. That table furnishes V, J and clone size, whereas the DNA furnished D and trimming. This sample yields over 200,000 clones, of which roughly 79% are seen a single time; approximately 1.8% belongs to the top ten. On this clone itself: The antigen is undetermined.

The length of the CDR3 is 15 residues. Trimming pared 4 bases from V and 4 bases from J, leaving 18 bases between. Germline CDR1 is SGHRS and CDR2 is YFSETQ. The TCR comes from a male donor in good health and CMV-seronegative. The rearrangement joins TRBV5-1 to TRBJ2-7, with D perhaps TRBD2 (5 bases). What was sequenced was PBMCs. CDR3 region: CASSRTPEALYEQYF. In DNA form, the CDR3 reads TGCGCCAGCAGCCGGACTCCAGAGGCGCTTTACGAGCAGTACTTC.